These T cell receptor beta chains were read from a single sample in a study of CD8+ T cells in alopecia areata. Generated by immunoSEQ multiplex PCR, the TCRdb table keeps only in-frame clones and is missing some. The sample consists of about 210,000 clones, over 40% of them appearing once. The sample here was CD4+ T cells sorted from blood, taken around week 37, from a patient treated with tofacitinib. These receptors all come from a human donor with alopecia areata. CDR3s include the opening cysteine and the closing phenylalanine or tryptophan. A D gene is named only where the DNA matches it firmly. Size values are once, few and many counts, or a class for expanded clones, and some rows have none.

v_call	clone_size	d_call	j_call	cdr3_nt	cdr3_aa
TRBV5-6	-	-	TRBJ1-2	TGTGCCAGCAGCGCCACGTATGGCTACACCTTC	CASSATYGYTF
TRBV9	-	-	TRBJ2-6	TGTGCCAGCAGCCCCCTCCGCGGGGTGGGGGCCAACGTCCTGACTTTC	CASSPLRGVGANVLTF
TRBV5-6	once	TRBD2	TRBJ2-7	TGTGCCAGCAGCTTGCCTAGCGGGAACTACGAGCAGTACTTC	CASSLPSGNYEQYF
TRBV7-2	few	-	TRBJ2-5	TGTGCCAGCAGCGCCCAAGAGACCCAGTACTTC	CASSAQETQYF
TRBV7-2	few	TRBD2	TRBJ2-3	TGTGCCAGCAGCTTAGCGCGGGGGGGAAGAGGGCCAGATACGCAGTATTTT	CASSLARGGRGPDTQYF
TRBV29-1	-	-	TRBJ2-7	TGCAGCGTTGAAGATCTTTCGGCAGGGGTGGGCGAGCAGTACTTC	CSVEDLSAGVGEQYF
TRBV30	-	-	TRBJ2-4	TGTGCCTGGAGTGTACAGCCTTTGAACATTCAGTACTTC	CAWSVQPLNIQYF
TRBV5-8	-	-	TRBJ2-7	TGTGCCAGCAGCTTGGAACAGTTCTACGAGCAGTACTTC	CASSLEQFYEQYF
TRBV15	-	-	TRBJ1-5	TGTGCCACCAGCAGAGATACGGAGCCCCAGCATTTT	CATSRDTEPQHF
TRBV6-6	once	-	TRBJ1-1	TGTGCCAGCAGTTTGTGGGACGAAGCTTTCTTT	CASSLWDEAFF
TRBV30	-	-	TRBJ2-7	TGTGCCTGGAAACAGGACGCCGCTCCCGAGCAGTACTTC	CAWKQDAAPEQYF
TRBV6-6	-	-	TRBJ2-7	TGTGCCAGCAGTCCATCGTCCGAGCAGTACTTC	CASSPSSEQYF
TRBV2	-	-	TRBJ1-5	TGTGCCAGCAGTCCCGAGGGGTCGGCGTTTAGCAATCAGCCCCAGCATTTT	CASSPEGSAFSNQPQHF
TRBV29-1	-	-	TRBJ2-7	TGCAGCGTTGGACGCACTACCTACGAGCAGTACTTC	CSVGRTTYEQYF
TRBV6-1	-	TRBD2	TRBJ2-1	TGTGCCAGCAGTGCCCTCGGGACTAGCGGGGCTTCCTACAATGAGCAGTTCTTC	CASSALGTSGASYNEQFF
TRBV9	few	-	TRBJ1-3	TGTGCCAGCAGCGTAGCTCTTGGCTCTGGAAACACCATATATTTT	CASSVALGSGNTIYF
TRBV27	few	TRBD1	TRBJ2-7	TGTGCCAGCAGTAGATCCGGGACAGAATACGAGCAGTACTTC	CASSRSGTEYEQYF
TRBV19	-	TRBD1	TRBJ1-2	TGTGCCAGTAGTGGCCGACAGGGCAACTATGGCTACACCTTC	CASSGRQGNYGYTF
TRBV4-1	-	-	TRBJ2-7	TGCGCCAGCAGCCAAGGACTCCCAGCCTACGAGCAGTACTTC	CASSQGLPAYEQYF
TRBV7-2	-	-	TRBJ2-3	TGTGCCAGCAGCCCCCGGGACACGCAGTATTTT	CASSPRDTQYF
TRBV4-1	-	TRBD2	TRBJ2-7	TGCGCCAGCAGCGGCAGGACTAGCGGCGCTTACGAGCAGTACTTC	CASSGRTSGAYEQYF
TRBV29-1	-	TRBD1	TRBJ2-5	TGCAGCGTAGGGACAGGGGGTTTGGCTACCCAGTACTTC	CSVGTGGLATQYF
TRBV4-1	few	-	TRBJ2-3	TGCGCCAGCAGCCCCCACGGACAGGCGGGGGATACGCAGTATTTT	CASSPHGQAGDTQYF
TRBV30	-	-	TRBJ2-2	TGTGCCTGGAGTGTAGAAAGGGGGGCCGGGGAGCTGTTTTTT	CAWSVERGAGELFF
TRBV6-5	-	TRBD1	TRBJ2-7	TGTGCCAGCAGTTCGCCGGGACAGGGAATCTACGAGCAGTACTTC	CASSSPGQGIYEQYF
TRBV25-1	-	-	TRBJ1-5	TGTGCCAGCAGTGACAGCTATAGCAATCAGCCCCAGCATTTT	CASSDSYSNQPQHF
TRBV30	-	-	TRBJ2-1	TGTGCCTGGAGTGTGCGCGGGCTCTACAATGAGCAGTTCTTC	CAWSVRGLYNEQFF
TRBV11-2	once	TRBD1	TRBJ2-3	TGTGCCAGCAGCCCGACAGGGGCCGCCCCTATAAGCACAGATACGCAGTATTTT	CASSPTGAAPISTDTQYF
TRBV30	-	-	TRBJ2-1	TGTGCCTGGAGTAGTCACATTAACGGTGAGCAGTTCTTC	CAWSSHINGEQFF
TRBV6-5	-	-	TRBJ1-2	TGTGCCAGCAGTTTACAGCGGAACTATGGCTACACCTTC	CASSLQRNYGYTF
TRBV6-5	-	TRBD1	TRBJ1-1	TGTGCCAGCAGTTACGCAGGGGGCACTGAAGCTTTCTTT	CASSYAGGTEAFF
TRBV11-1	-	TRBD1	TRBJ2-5	TGTGCCAGCAGCTTCGGACAGGAAGAGCTGGCCCAGTACTTC	CASSFGQEELAQYF
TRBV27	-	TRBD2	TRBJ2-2	TGTGCCAGCAAAACTAGCGGGAGATTGACCGGGGAGCTGTTTTTT	CASKTSGRLTGELFF
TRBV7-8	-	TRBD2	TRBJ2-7	TGTGCCAGCAGCTTCCGTACTAGCGGGATCGCCGAGCAGTACTTC	CASSFRTSGIAEQYF
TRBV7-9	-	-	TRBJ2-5	TGTGCCAGCAGCTTGAATCGGGGGCTGGGGACCCAGTACTTC	CASSLNRGLGTQYF
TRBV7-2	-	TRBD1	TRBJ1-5	TGTGCCAGCAGCCCCCCGACAGGGAGCAATCAGCCCCAGCATTTT	CASSPPTGSNQPQHF
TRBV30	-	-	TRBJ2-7	TGTGCCTGGATTCCGGCGGTAGGGGAAACCTACGAGCAGTACTTC	CAWIPAVGETYEQYF
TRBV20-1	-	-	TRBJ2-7	TGCAGTGCTAGGAGGGGGGGCGAGCAGTACTTC	CSARRGGEQYF
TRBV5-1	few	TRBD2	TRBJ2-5	TGCGCCAGCAGCTTCATTGGGCTAACTAGCGGGACTAAAGAGACCCAGTACTTC	CASSFIGLTSGTKETQYF
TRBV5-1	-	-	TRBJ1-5	TGCGCCAGCAGCTTGGAGGGAGTCTTCAATCAGCCCCAGCATTTT	CASSLEGVFNQPQHF
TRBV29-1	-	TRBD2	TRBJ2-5	TGCAGTGTCGGGGGGGTGTGGGAGACCCAGTACTTC	CSVGGVWETQYF
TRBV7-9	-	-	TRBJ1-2	TGTGCCAGCAGCTCCGGACAGACCGGTAGGAACGGCTACACCTTC	CASSSGQTGRNGYTF
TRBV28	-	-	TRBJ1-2	TGTGCCAGCACTATTGGAGCACAGATGTTACGTGGCTACACCTTC	CASTIGAQMLRGYTF
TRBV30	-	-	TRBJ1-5	TGTGCCTGGAGTGTAGGCCGAACAGGGACTCGTCAGCCCCAGCATTTT	CAWSVGRTGTRQPQHF
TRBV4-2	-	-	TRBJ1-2	TGTGCCAGCAGCCAAGGCGGGGAATCTTGGGGCTACACCTTC	CASSQGGESWGYTF
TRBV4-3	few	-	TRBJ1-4	TGCGCCAGCAGCCCAGTTTGGGGCCCAAGCACTAATGAAAAACTGTTTTTT	CASSPVWGPSTNEKLFF
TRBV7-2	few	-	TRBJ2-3	TGTGCCAGCAGCGCGTCAGGAGATAGCACAGATACGCAGTATTTT	CASSASGDSTDTQYF
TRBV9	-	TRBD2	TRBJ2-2	TGTGCCAGCAGCGTAGAAGGGACTAGCATGAACACCGGGGAGCTGTTTTTT	CASSVEGTSMNTGELFF
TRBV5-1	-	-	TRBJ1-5	TGCGCCAGCAGCTTGGACTCAGGTACCAATCAGCCCCAGCATTTT	CASSLDSGTNQPQHF
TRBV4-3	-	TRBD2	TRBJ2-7	TGCGCCAGCAGCCAAGAACAATCTAGCGGGAGGGTCGAGCAGTACTTC	CASSQEQSSGRVEQYF
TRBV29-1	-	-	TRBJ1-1	TGCAGCGTTGTAACTTGGACCCGTGCCCCGAACACTGAAGCTTTCTTT	CSVVTWTRAPNTEAFF
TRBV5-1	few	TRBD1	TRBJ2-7	TGCGCCAGCGGCAAGACAGGGCGAACCTACGAGCAGTACTTC	CASGKTGRTYEQYF
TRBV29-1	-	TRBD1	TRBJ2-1	TGCAGCGTTGGCCCCGGGACAGGGTGGTACAATGAGCAGTTCTTC	CSVGPGTGWYNEQFF
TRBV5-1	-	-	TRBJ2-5	TGCGCCAGCAGCTTGGCCGGTGGTGTGGGAGAGACCCAGTACTTC	CASSLAGGVGETQYF